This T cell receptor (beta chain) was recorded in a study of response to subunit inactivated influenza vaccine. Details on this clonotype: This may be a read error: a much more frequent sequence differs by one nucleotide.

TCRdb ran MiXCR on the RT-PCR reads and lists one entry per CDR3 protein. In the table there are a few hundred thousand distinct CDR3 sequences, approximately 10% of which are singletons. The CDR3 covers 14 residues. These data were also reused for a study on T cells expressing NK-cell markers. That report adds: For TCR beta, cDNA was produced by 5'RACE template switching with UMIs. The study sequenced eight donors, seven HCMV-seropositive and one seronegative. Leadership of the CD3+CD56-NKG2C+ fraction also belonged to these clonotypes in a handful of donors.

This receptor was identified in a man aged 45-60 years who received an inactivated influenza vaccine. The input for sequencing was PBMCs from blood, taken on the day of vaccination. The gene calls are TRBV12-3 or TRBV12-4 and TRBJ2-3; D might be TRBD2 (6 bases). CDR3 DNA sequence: TGTGCCGGCAGTTTGAGTAGCGGCGCAGATACGCAGTATTTT. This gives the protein CAGSLSSGADTQYF.